These T cell receptor beta chains were read from a single sample in a study of blood T cells in healthy people across ages. TCRdb passed the 5' RACE reads through MiXCR, listing each CDR3 protein once. The sample holds over 450,000 distinct CDR3 sequences, around 24% seen once. This sample also belongs to another study, concerning T cells of mothers and their children.

The sample was blood. The receptors derive from a boy aged 5-17 years in good health. CDR3s include the opening cysteine and the closing phenylalanine or tryptophan. D genes are given only for firm matches. Rows may omit the clone size; those that give it use once, few, many or a size class.

>NA|TRBV9|NA|TRBJ2-5
CASSVVSGRGETQYF
TGTGCCAGCAGCGTAGTATCGGGCAGGGGAGAGACCCAGTACTTC
>few|TRBV2|NA|TRBJ2-5
CASSEVRAHNERFF
TGTGCCAGCAGTGAAGTCCGGGCCCACAATGAGCGGTTCTTC
>many|TRBV5-1|NA|TRBJ1-1
CASSLGPRAFF
TGCGCCAGCAGCTTGGGACCGAGGGCTTTCTTT
>NA|TRBV28|TRBD2|TRBJ2-1
CASSPGRGISYNEQFF
TGTGCCAGCAGTCCGGGGCGGGGGATATCCTACAATGAGCAGTTCTTC
>NA|TRBV5-1|TRBD2|TRBJ2-1
CASRSGLAGLLDEQFF
TGCGCCAGCAGATCAGGACTAGCGGGGTTATTAGATGAGCAGTTCTTC
>few|TRBV4-2|TRBD1|TRBJ1-2
CASSQGQGVRDGYTF
TGTGCCAGCAGCCAAGGACAGGGCGTCCGGGATGGCTACACCTTC
>few|TRBV5-6|TRBD1|TRBJ2-7
CASSWGTGDSYEQYF
TGTGCCAGCAGCTGGGGGACAGGGGATTCCTACGAGCAGTACTTC
>few|TRBV5-4|NA|TRBJ2-7
CASSGYRDLLSEQYF
TGTGCCAGCAGCGGATACAGAGACCTACTCTCCGAGCAGTACTTC
>once|TRBV5-1|NA|TRBJ2-6
CTSSLGSSGANVLTF
TGCACCAGCAGCTTGGGGAGCTCTGGGGCCAACGTCCTGACTTTC
>few|TRBV20-1|NA|TRBJ1-4
CSATPLAATNEKLFF
TGCAGTGCCACCCCCTTGGCGGCAACTAATGAAAAACTGTTTTTT
>NA|TRBV20-1|NA|TRBJ2-7
CSAEGQGPYEQYF
TGCAGTGCCGAGGGTCAGGGACCCTACGAGCAGTACTTC
>few|TRBV12-3/TRBV12-4|NA|TRBJ2-5
CASRRGFQETQYF
TGTGCCAGCAGGAGGGGCTTCCAAGAGACCCAGTACTTC
>NA|TRBV7-8|NA|TRBJ2-7
CASSLGAGTLYEQYF
TGTGCCAGCAGCTTAGGAGCCGGGACACTCTACGAGCAGTACTTC
>few|TRBV12-3/TRBV12-4|NA|TRBJ2-5
CASSYGLQETQYF
TGTGCCAGCAGTTACGGACTCCAAGAGACCCAGTACTTC
>few|TRBV7-3|NA|TRBJ2-6
CASSRGVGGANVLTF
TGTGCCAGCAGCAGAGGGGTTGGCGGGGCCAACGTCCTGACTTTC
>NA|TRBV28|TRBD1|TRBJ2-7
CASSGDRDAYEQYF
TGTGCCAGCAGTGGGGACAGGGATGCCTACGAGCAGTACTTC
>many|TRBV6-2/TRBV6-3|NA|TRBJ2-1
CASSIRESSYNEQFF
TGTGCCAGCAGTATCCGGGAGAGTTCCTACAATGAGCAGTTCTTC
>few|TRBV4-3|NA|TRBJ1-4
CASSQDPGALAGRNEKLFF
TGCGCCAGCAGCCAAGATCCAGGGGCGTTGGCCGGCCGAAATGAAAAACTGTTTTTT
>few|TRBV11-1|TRBD2|TRBJ2-1
CASSLSYLAGGHSSYNEQFF
TGTGCCAGCAGCTTATCGTACCTAGCGGGGGGCCACAGCTCCTACAATGAGCAGTTCTTC
>few|TRBV28|NA|TRBJ2-4
CASSLSPGGLAKNIQYF
TGTGCCAGCAGTTTATCCCCCGGAGGTCTAGCCAAAAACATTCAGTACTTC
>few|TRBV4-3|NA|TRBJ2-1
CASSLLGYEQFF
TGCGCCAGCAGCCTCCTCGGCTATGAGCAGTTCTTC
>NA|TRBV12-3/TRBV12-4|TRBD1|TRBJ2-7
CASSFGGTGVEQYF
TGTGCCAGCAGTTTCGGCGGGACAGGCGTCGAGCAGTACTTC
>NA|TRBV20-1|TRBD2|TRBJ2-7
CSARTSGGTEVDIREQYF
TGCAGTGCCAGGACTAGCGGGGGGACCGAGGTGGATATACGGGAGCAGTACTTC
>NA|TRBV30|TRBD1|TRBJ2-1
CAWGTGGNEQFF
TGTGCCTGGGGGACAGGGGGCAATGAGCAGTTCTTC
>NA|TRBV5-1|NA|TRBJ2-3
CASSATGWETDTQYF
TGCGCCAGCAGCGCTACAGGGTGGGAAACAGATACGCAGTATTTT
>few|TRBV12-3/TRBV12-4|TRBD2|TRBJ2-1
CASSGLALSYNEQFF
TGTGCCAGCAGTGGACTAGCCCTCTCCTACAATGAGCAGTTCTTC
>few|TRBV14|NA|TRBJ2-7
CASSQETRGDYEQYF
TGTGCCAGCAGCCAAGAGACACGGGGAGACTACGAGCAGTACTTC
>NA|TRBV27|NA|TRBJ1-3
CASSLRSGSTSGNTIYF
TGTGCCAGCAGTTTACGATCAGGGAGTACCTCTGGAAACACCATATATTTT
>few|TRBV12-3/TRBV12-4|NA|TRBJ2-5
CASSSWDLRETQYF
TGTGCCAGCAGTTCCTGGGACCTGCGGGAGACCCAGTACTTC
>few|TRBV24-1|TRBD2|TRBJ2-3
CATSDPGLAGGPADTQYF
TGTGCCACCAGTGATCCGGGACTAGCGGGGGGGCCGGCAGATACGCAGTATTTT
>few|TRBV4-3|NA|TRBJ2-2
CASSQGPENTGELFF
TGCGCCAGCAGCCAAGGGCCGGAGAACACCGGGGAGCTGTTTTTT
>few|TRBV29-1|NA|TRBJ2-1
CSVEEGQGSSYNEQFF
TGCAGCGTTGAAGAGGGGCAGGGGAGCTCCTACAATGAGCAGTTCTTC
>few|TRBV4-3|TRBD1|TRBJ2-3
CASSQAGQGYNTQYF
TGCGCCAGCAGCCAAGCGGGACAGGGGTACAATACGCAGTATTTT
>NA|TRBV20-1|NA|TRBJ1-4
CSASGQRSFPTNEKLFF
TGCAGTGCTAGTGGGCAGCGAAGTTTTCCAACTAATGAAAAACTGTTTTTT
>few|TRBV9|NA|TRBJ2-1
CASSVGVWDNEQFF
TGTGCCAGCAGCGTGGGGGTGTGGGACAATGAGCAGTTCTTC
>few|TRBV6-6|NA|TRBJ1-1
CASKAGTLGNTEAFF
TGTGCCAGCAAGGCCGGGACCCTCGGGAACACTGAAGCTTTCTTT
>NA|TRBV12-3/TRBV12-4|NA|TRBJ2-5
CASSLAQPLTREAQYF
TGTGCCAGCAGTTTAGCGCAGCCACTGACAAGAGAGGCCCAGTACTTC
>many|TRBV5-1|NA|TRBJ2-5
CASTHTIAAEETQYF
TGCGCCAGCACCCATACTATAGCGGCGGAAGAGACCCAGTACTTC
>NA|TRBV20-1|TRBD2|TRBJ2-1
CSARVLAEGSYNEQFF
TGCAGTGCTAGAGTCCTAGCGGAGGGGTCCTACAATGAGCAGTTCTTC
>NA|TRBV19|NA|TRBJ2-1
CASSPSWDNEQFF
TGTGCCAGTTCCCCATCGTGGGACAATGAGCAGTTCTTC
>few|TRBV9|NA|TRBJ1-4
CASSVGRGFNEKLFF
TGTGCCAGCAGCGTAGGTCGGGGTTTTAATGAAAAACTGTTTTTT
>NA|TRBV27|NA|TRBJ1-5
CASSLLGEPQHF
TGTGCCAGCAGTTTATTAGGGGAGCCCCAGCATTTT
>NA|TRBV28|NA|TRBJ2-7
CASSLLSFVRGTYEQYF
TGTGCCAGCAGTTTACTGAGCTTTGTCAGGGGGACTTACGAGCAGTACTTC
>few|TRBV27|NA|TRBJ2-4
CASSLGVRAKNIQYF
TGTGCCAGCAGTTTGGGGGTCCGGGCCAAAAACATTCAGTACTTC
>NA|TRBV27|TRBD1|TRBJ2-1
CASSSPGQGRAGSGNEQFF
TGTGCCAGCAGTTCTCCGGGACAGGGTCGGGCGGGGTCAGGGAATGAGCAGTTCTTC
>NA|TRBV7-6|NA|TRBJ2-3
CASSLVEGTLPDTQYF
TGTGCCAGCAGCTTAGTGGAAGGGACATTACCAGATACGCAGTATTTT
>NA|TRBV5-4|NA|TRBJ2-1
CASSLSPGPPMNEQFF
TGTGCCAGCAGCTTGTCTCCAGGGCCCCCAATGAATGAGCAGTTCTTC
>NA|TRBV28|TRBD2|TRBJ2-1
CASSPRGTEQFF
TGTGCCAGCAGTCCGCGGGGGACTGAGCAGTTCTTC
>NA|TRBV9|NA|TRBJ1-3
CASSFGRLLGGNTIYF
TGTGCCAGCAGCTTTGGGCGGCTCCTCGGTGGAAACACCATATATTTT
>few|TRBV29-1|NA|TRBJ2-7
CSVVQGTYEQYF
TGCAGCGTTGTACAGGGTACCTACGAGCAGTACTTC
>few|TRBV3-1|NA|TRBJ2-5
CASSQELLGQKETQYF
TGTGCCAGCAGCCAAGAATTGCTCGGACAGAAAGAGACCCAGTACTTC
>NA|TRBV4-1|NA|TRBJ2-7
CASSHINLLGGTSYEQYF
TGCGCCAGCAGCCACATCAACCTCTTGGGAGGAACCAGCTACGAGCAGTACTTC
>NA|TRBV7-3|NA|TRBJ1-1
CASSRGEGGTEAFF
TGTGCCAGCAGCCGGGGGGAGGGAGGCACTGAAGCTTTCTTT
>many|TRBV9|TRBD1|TRBJ2-7
CASSGTGDEQYF
TGTGCCAGCAGCGGGACAGGGGACGAGCAGTACTTC
>NA|TRBV27|TRBD1|TRBJ2-7
CASSWRTGVTLMYEQYF
TGTGCCAGCAGCTGGAGGACAGGGGTCACCCTAATGTACGAGCAGTACTTC
>few|TRBV12-3/TRBV12-4|TRBD2|TRBJ2-2
CASSSLGASGGRNTGELFF
TGTGCCAGCAGTTCTCTAGGGGCTAGCGGGGGGCGGAACACCGGGGAGCTGTTTTTT
>NA|TRBV20-1|NA|TRBJ2-7
CSASDRDGEQYF
TGCAGTGCTAGTGACCGTGACGGGGAGCAGTACTTC
>many|TRBV13|NA|TRBJ2-1
CASSFLLTDSYNEQFF
TGTGCCAGCAGCTTTTTACTGACGGATTCCTACAATGAGCAGTTCTTC
>few|TRBV30|NA|TRBJ1-3
CAWSLGYQSSGNTIYF
TGTGCCTGGAGTTTAGGATACCAGAGTTCTGGAAACACCATATATTTT